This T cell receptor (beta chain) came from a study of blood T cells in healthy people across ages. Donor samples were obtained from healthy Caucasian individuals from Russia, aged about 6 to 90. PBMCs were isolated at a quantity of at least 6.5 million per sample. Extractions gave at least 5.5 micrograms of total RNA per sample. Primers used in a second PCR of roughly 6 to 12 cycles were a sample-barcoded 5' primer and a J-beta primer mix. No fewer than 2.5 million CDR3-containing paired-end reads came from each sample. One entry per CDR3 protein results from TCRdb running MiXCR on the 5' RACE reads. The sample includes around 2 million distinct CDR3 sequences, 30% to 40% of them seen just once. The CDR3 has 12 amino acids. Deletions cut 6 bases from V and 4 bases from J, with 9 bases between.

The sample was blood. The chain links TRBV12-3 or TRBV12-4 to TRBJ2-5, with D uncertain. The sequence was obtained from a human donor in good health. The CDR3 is CASSLTVETQYF. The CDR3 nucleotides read TGTGCCAGCAGCCTAACGGTAGAGACCCAGTACTTC.